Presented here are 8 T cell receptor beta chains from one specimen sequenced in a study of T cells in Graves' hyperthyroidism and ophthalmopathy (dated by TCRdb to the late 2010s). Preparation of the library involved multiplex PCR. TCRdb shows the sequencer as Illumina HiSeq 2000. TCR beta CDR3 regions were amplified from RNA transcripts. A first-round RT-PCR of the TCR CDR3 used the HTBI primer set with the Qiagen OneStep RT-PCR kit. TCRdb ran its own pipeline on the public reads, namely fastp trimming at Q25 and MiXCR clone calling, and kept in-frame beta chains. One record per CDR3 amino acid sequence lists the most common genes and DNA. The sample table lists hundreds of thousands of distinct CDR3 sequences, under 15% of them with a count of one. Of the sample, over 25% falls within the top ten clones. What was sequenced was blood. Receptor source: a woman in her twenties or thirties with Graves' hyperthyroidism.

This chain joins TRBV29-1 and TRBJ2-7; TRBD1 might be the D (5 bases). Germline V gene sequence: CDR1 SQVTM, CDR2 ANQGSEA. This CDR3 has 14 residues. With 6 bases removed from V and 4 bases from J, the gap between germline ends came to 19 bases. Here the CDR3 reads CSVTPRNQGYEQYF. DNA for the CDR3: TGCAGCGTAACCCCCCGTAATCAGGGTTACGAGCAGTACTTC.

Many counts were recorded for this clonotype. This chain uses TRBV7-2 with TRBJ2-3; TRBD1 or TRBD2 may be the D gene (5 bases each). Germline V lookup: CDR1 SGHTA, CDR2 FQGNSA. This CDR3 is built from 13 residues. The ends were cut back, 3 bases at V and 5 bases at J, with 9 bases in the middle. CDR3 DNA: TGTGCCAGCAGCTTCGGGACGGGAGATACGCAGTATTTT. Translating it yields CASSFGTGDTQYF.

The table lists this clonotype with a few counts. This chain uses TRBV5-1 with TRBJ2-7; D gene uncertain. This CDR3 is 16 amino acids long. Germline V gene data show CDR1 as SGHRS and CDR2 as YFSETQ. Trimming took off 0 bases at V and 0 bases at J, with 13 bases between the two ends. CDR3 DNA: TGCGCCAGCAGCTTGGCCCAATTTGGAAGCTCCTACGAGCAGTACTTC. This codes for CASSLAQFGSSYEQYF.

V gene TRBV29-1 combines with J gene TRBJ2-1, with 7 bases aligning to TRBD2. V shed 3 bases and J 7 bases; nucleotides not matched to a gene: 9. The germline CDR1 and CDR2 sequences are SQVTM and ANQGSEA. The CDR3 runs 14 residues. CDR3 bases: TGCAGCGTTGAGGGCGGGAGAATAAGGAATGAGCAGTTCTTC. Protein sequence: CSVEGGRIRNEQFF.

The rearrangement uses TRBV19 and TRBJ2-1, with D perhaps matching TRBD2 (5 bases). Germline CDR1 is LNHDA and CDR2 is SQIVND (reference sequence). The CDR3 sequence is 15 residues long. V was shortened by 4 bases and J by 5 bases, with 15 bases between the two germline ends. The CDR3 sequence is CASSTTTNLNNEQFF. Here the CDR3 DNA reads TGTGCCAGTAGTACTACGACTAATCTGAACAATGAGCAGTTCTTC.

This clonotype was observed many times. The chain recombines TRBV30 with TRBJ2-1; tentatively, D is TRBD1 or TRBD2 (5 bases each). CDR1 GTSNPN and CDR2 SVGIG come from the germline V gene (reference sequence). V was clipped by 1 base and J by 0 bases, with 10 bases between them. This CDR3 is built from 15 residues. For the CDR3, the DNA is TGTGCCTGGAGTGCAGGGACCCACTCCTACAATGAGCAGTTCTTC. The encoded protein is CAWSAGTHSYNEQFF.

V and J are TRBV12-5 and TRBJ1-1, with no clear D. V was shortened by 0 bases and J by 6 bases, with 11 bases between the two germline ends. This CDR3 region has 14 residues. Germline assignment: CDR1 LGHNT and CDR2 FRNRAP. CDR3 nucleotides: TGTGCTAGTGGTTTGGTAACAGTGGCGGCTGAAGCTTTCTTT. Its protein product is CASGLVTVAAEAFF. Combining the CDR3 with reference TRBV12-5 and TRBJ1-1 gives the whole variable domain DARVTQTPRHKVTEMGQEVTMRCQPILGHNTVFWYRQTMMQGLELLAYFRNRAPLDDSGMPKDRFSAEMPDATLATLKIQPSEPRDSAVYFCASGLVTVAAEAFFGQGTRLTVV.

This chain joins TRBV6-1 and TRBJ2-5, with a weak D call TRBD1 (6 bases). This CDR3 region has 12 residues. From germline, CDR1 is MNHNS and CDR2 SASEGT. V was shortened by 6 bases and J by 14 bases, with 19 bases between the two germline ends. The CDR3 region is CASRETGQGFYF. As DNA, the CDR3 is TGTGCCAGCAGGGAAACGGGACAAGGTTTCTACTTC.